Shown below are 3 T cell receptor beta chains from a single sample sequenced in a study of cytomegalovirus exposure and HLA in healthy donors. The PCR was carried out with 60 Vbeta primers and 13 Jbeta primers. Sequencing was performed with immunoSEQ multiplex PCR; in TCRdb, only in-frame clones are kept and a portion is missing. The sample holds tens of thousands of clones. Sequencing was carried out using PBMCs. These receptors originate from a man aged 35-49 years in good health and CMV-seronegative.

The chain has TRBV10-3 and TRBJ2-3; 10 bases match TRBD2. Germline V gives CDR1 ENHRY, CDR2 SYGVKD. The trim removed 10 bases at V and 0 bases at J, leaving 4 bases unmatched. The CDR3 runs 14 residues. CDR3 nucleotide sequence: TGTGCCACCAGAGCGGGGGGGAGCACAGATACGCAGTATTTT. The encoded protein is CATRAGGSTDTQYF.

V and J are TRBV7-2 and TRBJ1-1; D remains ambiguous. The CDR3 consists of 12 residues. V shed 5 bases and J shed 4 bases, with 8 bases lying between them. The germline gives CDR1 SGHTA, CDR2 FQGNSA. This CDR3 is CASSPRSTEAFF. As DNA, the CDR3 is TGTGCCAGCAGCCCGCGGAGCACTGAAGCTTTCTTT.

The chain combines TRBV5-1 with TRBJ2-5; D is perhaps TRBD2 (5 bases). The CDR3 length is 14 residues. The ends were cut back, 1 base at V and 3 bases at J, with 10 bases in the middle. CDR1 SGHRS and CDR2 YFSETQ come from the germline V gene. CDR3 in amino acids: CASSLRSGKETQYF. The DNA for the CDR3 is TGCGCCAGCAGCTTGCGGAGCGGAAAAGAGACCCAGTACTTC.